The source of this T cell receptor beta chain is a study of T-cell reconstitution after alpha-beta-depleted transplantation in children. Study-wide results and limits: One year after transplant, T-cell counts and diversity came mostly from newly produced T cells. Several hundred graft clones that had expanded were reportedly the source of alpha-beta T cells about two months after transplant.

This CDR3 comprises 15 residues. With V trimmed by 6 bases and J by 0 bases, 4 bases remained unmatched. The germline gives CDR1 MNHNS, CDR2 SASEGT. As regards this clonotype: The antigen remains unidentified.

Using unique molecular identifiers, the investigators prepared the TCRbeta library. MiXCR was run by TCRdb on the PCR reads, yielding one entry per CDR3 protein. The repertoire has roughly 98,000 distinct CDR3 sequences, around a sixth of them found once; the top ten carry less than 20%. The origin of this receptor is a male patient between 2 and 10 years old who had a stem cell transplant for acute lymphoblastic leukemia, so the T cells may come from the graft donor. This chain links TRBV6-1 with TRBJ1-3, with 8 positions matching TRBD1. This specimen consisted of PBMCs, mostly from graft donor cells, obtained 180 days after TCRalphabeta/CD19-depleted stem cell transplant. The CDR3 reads CASRRQGSSGNTIYF. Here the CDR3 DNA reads TGTGCCAGCAGAAGACAGGGGAGCTCTGGAAACACCATATATTTT.